What follows is one T cell receptor (beta chain) and its context. CDR3 length: 13 residues. Trimming pared 7 bases from V and 5 bases from J, leaving 17 bases between. CDR1 DFQATT and CDR2 SNEGSKA come from the germline V gene (reference sequence). The data belong to a study of T cells in Graves' hyperthyroidism and ophthalmopathy. Amplified regions were TCR beta CDR3 sequences from RNA transcripts. The study used the HTBI primer set for a first-round RT-PCR of the TCR CDR3. MiXCR was run by TCRdb on the multiplex PCR reads, yielding one entry per CDR3 protein. The sample lists roughly 250,000 distinct CDR3 sequences; about 20% were seen once.

The receptor's source is a man aged 30-40 years with Graves' ophthalmopathy. This rearrangement joins TRBV20-1 to TRBJ1-2; weak D call: TRBD1 (5 bases). Source material: blood. In DNA, the CDR3 is TGCAGTGGGGCAAAAGGGACGCAGTATGGCTACACCTTC. The encoded protein is CSGAKGTQYGYTF.